This TCR beta chain emerged from a study of neurological immune-mediated disorders. This clonotype occurred many times. Trimming shortened V by 4 bases and J by 5 bases, and 14 bases separated the two germline ends. The CDR3 is made up of 13 amino acids. Germline CDR1 is SQVTM and CDR2 is ANQGSEA. TCRdb used MiXCR to reprocess the 5' RACE reads, holding one entry per CDR3 protein. Here the sample spans around 70,000 distinct CDR3 sequences, approximately 5.2% being singletons. Sequenced input: PBMCs. The clonotype originates from a woman aged 25 to 39 with multiple sclerosis. The chain uses TRBV29-1 and TRBJ1-2; D gene ambiguous. The CDR3 coding sequence is TGCAGCGTTGTGGCGGAGGCGGGATATGGCTACACCTTC. Its protein product is CSVVAEAGYGYTF.